The text below deals with one T cell receptor (beta chain). Its target is unknown. The data are from a study of T cells in localized non-small cell lung cancer. Study conclusions and caveats: Tumor samples were not multi-region, leaving intratumor heterogeneity unexcluded. Tumor showed lower T cell clonality than uninvolved adjacent lung, where it was highest. Median detection of top 100 tumor clones in adjacent lung was approximately 50 clones. Longer overall survival was associated with a higher density of T cells in the blood.

Measured with immunoSEQ multiplex PCR; TCRdb has only the in-frame clones, and not every one. The sample contains tens of thousands of clones, less than 95% of which appear only once. The receptor comes from a woman aged 35 to 70 with stage I lung adenocarcinoma. The sequencing used peripheral blood, collected before any cancer treatment.

In DNA, the CDR3 is TGTGCCAGCAGCTTAGTCGTTAACACTGAAGCTTTCTTT. The encoded protein is CASSLVVNTEAFF. This sequence joins TRBV7-2 and TRBJ1-1, with D unclear. The V end was cut by 1 base, the J end by 2 bases, with 5 bases between. This CDR3 spans 13 amino acids. Germline-derived CDR1 and CDR2 are SGHTA and FQGNSA.